Shown below are 26 T cell receptor beta chains from a single sample sequenced in a study of T-cell reconstitution after alpha-beta-depleted transplantation in children. During its preparation, the TCRbeta library received unique molecular identifiers. MiXCR, applied by TCRdb to the PCR reads, yields one record per CDR3 protein. The table has a few hundred thousand distinct CDR3 sequences, 10% seen once. The sample in question was PBMCs from the stem cell graft donor, obtained from the stem cell graft. These receptors were taken from a human donor who donated a stem cell graft to a child with acute lymphoblastic leukemia.

The chain links TRBV3-1 to TRBJ1-5, with unresolved D. This CDR3 has 13 residues. From germline, CDR1 is LGHDT and CDR2 YNNKEL (reference sequence). Trimming left V 1 base short and J 9 bases short, with 10 bases between. CDR3 sequence reads: CASSQGNAWPQHF. Written as DNA, the CDR3 is TGTGCCAGCAGCCAAGGTAATGCCTGGCCCCAGCATTTT.

This clonotype was counted many times. The rearrangement uses TRBV6-2 or TRBV6-3 and TRBJ1-1; 8 bases match TRBD1. Germline assignment: CDR1 MNHEY and CDR2 SVGEGT. The J segment lost 3 bases and the V segment lost 6 bases, leaving 9 bases of the junction unmatched. This CDR3 spans 15 amino acids. Here the CDR3 DNA reads TGTGCCAGCAGCGACTTACAGGGGGAGGACACTGAAGCTTTCTTT. Translated: CASSDLQGEDTEAFF.

This clonotype came up a few times. The chain uses TRBV20-1 and TRBJ2-7; 10 positions agree with TRBD1. CDR3 length: 13 residues. V shed 6 bases, J shed 8 bases, and the junction held 10 bases outside the gene matches. Germline assignment: CDR1 DFQATT and CDR2 SNEGSKA (reference sequence). The CDR3 loop reads CSALRDRGNKQYF. The CDR3 DNA is TGCAGTGCCCTACGGGACAGGGGAAATAAGCAGTACTTC.

This chain links TRBV20-1 with TRBJ1-6, with 8 bases lining up with TRBD1. Germline CDR1 and CDR2: DFQATT and SNEGSKA (reference sequence). The CDR3 length is 14 residues. After removal of 5 bases from V and 7 bases from J, the junction contained 7 bases not matched to a gene. CDR3 in amino acids: CSARDRRRNSPLHF. CDR3 nucleotides: TGCAGTGCTCGGGACAGGCGACGAAATTCACCCCTCCACTTT.

The chain combines TRBV20-1 with TRBJ2-2; 7 bases fit TRBD2. J gave up 12 bases and V 6 bases, and 10 bases lay outside the gene matches. CDR3 length: 12 residues. Germline-derived CDR1 and CDR2 are DFQATT and SNEGSKA (reference sequence). The CDR3 sequence is CSARTSGTKLFF. In DNA, the CDR3 is TGCAGTGCCCGGACTAGTGGCACTAAGCTGTTTTTT.

V gene TRBV7-9 combines with J gene TRBJ2-5; D uncertain. The CDR3 is 13 residues long. The V and J ends lost 1 base and 3 bases respectively, with 6 bases between them. Looked up from germline, CDR1 is SEHNR and CDR2 is FQNEAQ (reference sequence). The CDR3 bases are TGTGCCAGCAGCTTAGTCAACAAAGAGACCCAGTACTTC. It translates to CASSLVNKETQYF.

This rearrangement joins TRBV18 to TRBJ2-5; 7 bases align to TRBD2. Per the germline V gene, CDR1 is KGHSH and CDR2 is LQKENI. Trimming cost V 3 bases and J 6 bases; bases outside gene matches: 7. The CDR3 is 14 residues long. The CDR3 DNA follows: TGTGCCAGCTCACCTGTCGGGGAGGGCCAGACCCAGTACTTC. This translates into CASSPVGEGQTQYF.

V usage is TRBV15 and J usage is TRBJ2-1; the match to TRBD1 covers 7 bases. The CDR3 extends over 17 amino acids. The V gene end was trimmed by 2 bases and the J gene end by 9 bases; junction bases not matched to a gene: 16. The germline CDR1 and CDR2 sequences are LNHNV and YYDKDF (reference sequence). The CDR3 DNA is TGTGCCACCAGCAGAAAGACCCTAGGGACAGCCAGCGGTGAGCAGTTCTTC. Protein sequence: CATSRKTLGTASGEQFF.

This clonotype was detected ten times or more. The gene calls are TRBV5-1 and TRBJ2-3, with D maybe TRBD1 (6 bases). Germline V gene data show CDR1 as SGHRS and CDR2 as YFSETQ. V dropped 1 base and J dropped 0 bases, with 9 bases sitting between them. The CDR3 sequence is 15 residues long. Written as DNA, the CDR3 is TGCGCCAGCAGCTTGAGACAGGCTAGCACAGATACGCAGTATTTT. Translated: CASSLRQASTDTQYF. The full variable domain, its missing parts supplied by reference TRBV5-1 and TRBJ2-3, is KAGVTQTPRYLIKTRGQQVTLSCSPISGHRSVSWYQQTPGQGLQFLFEYFSETQRNKGNFPGRFSGRQFSNSRSEMNVSTLELGDSALYLCASSLRQASTDTQYFGPGTRLTVL.

J is TRBJ2-1 and V is TRBV11-1, with D unclear. The CDR3 runs 14 residues. Germline assignment: CDR1 SGHAT and CDR2 FQDESV (reference sequence). Trimming stripped 1 base from V and 2 bases from J, with 6 bases between. The CDR3 sequence: CASSLETAYNEQFF. In DNA form, the CDR3 reads TGTGCCAGCAGCTTAGAGACTGCCTACAATGAGCAGTTCTTC.

This clonotype was observed many times. The rearrangement uses TRBV28 and TRBJ1-3; D is perhaps TRBD1 (5 bases). The CDR3 totals 15 residues. The V gene's germline CDR1 is MDHEN and CDR2 SYDVKM. The V gene lost 5 bases and the J gene lost 2 bases, with 13 bases spanning the gap. Written as DNA, the CDR3 is TGTGCCAGCAGTCGGACGTACAGGACTGGAAACACCATATATTTT. Translated: CASSRTYRTGNTIYF.

The sample holds a few counts of this clonotype. The chain uses TRBV5-1 and TRBJ2-7; D unresolved. The CDR3 totals 12 residues. The germline V gene has CDR1 SGHRS and CDR2 YFSETQ. V lost 1 base and J 6 bases, leaving 8 bases between the germline ends. The CDR3, as DNA: TGCGCCAGCAGCTTGACCGGGCCCGAGCAGTACTTC. It yields the protein CASSLTGPEQYF.

This CDR3 is CASTEASGMYEQYF. CDR3 nucleotide sequence: TGTGCCAGCACGGAGGCTAGCGGTATGTACGAGCAGTACTTC. This rearrangement joins TRBV2 to TRBJ2-7, with TRBD2 identical over 7 bases. The length of the CDR3 is 14 residues. The germline CDR1 and CDR2 sequences are SNHLY and FYNNEI. V trimming: 7 bases; J trimming: 4 bases; junction bases outside the gene matches: 10.

This chain's CDR3 is CASSQPGEPYEQYF. The CDR3 coding sequence is TGCGCCAGCAGCCAACCGGGAGAACCCTACGAGCAGTACTTC. This chain joins TRBV5-1 and TRBJ2-7; maybe TRBD2 (6 bases). CDR1 is SGHRS, CDR2 YFSETQ, per germline. V lost 4 bases, J lost 2 bases, and 13 bases lay in between. The CDR3 covers 14 residues.

The chain combines TRBV5-1 with TRBJ2-1; 7 nucleotides agree with TRBD1. The CDR3 has 16 amino acids. Trimming took 4 bases from V and 4 from J; bases not matched to a gene: 11. Germline V gene data show CDR1 as SGHRS and CDR2 as YFSETQ. The CDR3, as DNA: TGCGCCAGCAGCCCACCCGGGACAGCAAGATACAATGAGCAGTTCTTC. This encodes CASSPPGTARYNEQFF. The whole variable domain, filled in from reference TRBV5-1 and TRBJ2-1, reads KAGVTQTPRYLIKTRGQQVTLSCSPISGHRSVSWYQQTPGQGLQFLFEYFSETQRNKGNFPGRFSGRQFSNSRSEMNVSTLELGDSALYLCASSPPGTARYNEQFFGPGTRLTVL.

The CDR3: CASSFDRGLFQPQHF. The CDR3 DNA sequence: TGTGCCAGCAGCTTCGACAGGGGGCTATTTCAGCCCCAGCATTTT. This rearrangement joins TRBV7-2 to TRBJ1-5, with TRBD1 matching over 10 bases. Germline loops: CDR1 SGHTA, CDR2 FQGNSA. Unmatched junction bases numbered 5, after V lost 3 bases and J lost 6 bases. The CDR3 is 15 amino acids.

The rearrangement joins TRBV2 to TRBJ1-4; the D is unclear. There are 12 residues in the CDR3. V was pared by 7 bases and J by 14 bases, with 17 bases between. Per the germline V gene, CDR1 is SNHLY and CDR2 is FYNNEI. The CDR3 DNA reads as TGTGCCAGCACCGGGCCACCTGTAGAGCTGTTTTTT. Translation: CASTGPPVELFF.

The sample holds many counts of this clonotype. This sequence joins TRBV24-1 and TRBJ2-7, with D maybe TRBD1 (6 bases). V gave up 3 bases and J gave up 1 base, with 15 bases separating them. Germline CDR1 and CDR2: KGHDR and SFDVKD. This CDR3 contains 16 residues. CDR3 in amino acids: CATSDSRQVGSYEQYF. The DNA for the CDR3 is TGTGCCACCAGTGATAGCCGACAGGTAGGATCCTACGAGCAGTACTTC.

V gene TRBV5-5 combines with J gene TRBJ2-5; 10 bases align to TRBD1. The CDR3 consists of 15 residues. Germline CDR1 SGHKS, CDR2 YYEKEE (reference sequence). Trimming cost V 2 bases and J 5 bases; bases outside gene matches: 6. The CDR3 DNA is TGTGCCAGCAGCTTCCGGGACAGGGGTTTGGAGACCCAGTACTTC. This sequence encodes CASSFRDRGLETQYF.

The rearrangement uses TRBV5-5 and TRBJ1-4; no clear D. The CDR3 spans 14 residues. Between the trimmed V and J ends, which lost 7 bases and 5 bases, there was a span of 15 bases. Germline loops: CDR1 SGHKS, CDR2 YYEKEE (reference sequence). CDR3 in amino acids: CASQLRTVNEKLFF. The CDR3 coding sequence is TGTGCCAGCCAGCTTCGGACGGTGAATGAAAAACTGTTTTTT.

The V and J genes are TRBV18 and TRBJ2-3; TRBD2 matches at 7 bases. Germline V CDR1 and CDR2: KGHSH, LQKENI. The CDR3 has 15 residues. The V segment lost 3 bases and the J segment 0 bases; nucleotides outside the gene matches: 3. The CDR3 loop is CASSPLAESTDTQYF. CDR3 sequence (DNA): TGTGCCAGCTCACCTCTAGCGGAGAGCACAGATACGCAGTATTTT.

The chain couples TRBV27 to TRBJ2-7; 8 positions agree with TRBD2. This CDR3 spans 15 amino acids. Germline trimming cut 5 bases from V and 5 bases from J; bases unmatched to any gene: 11. CDR1 and CDR2 (germline): MNHEY, SMNVEV (reference sequence). The CDR3 region is CASSPPGLVSHEQYF. CDR3 sequence (DNA): TGTGCCAGCAGTCCCCCGGGACTAGTAAGCCACGAGCAGTACTTC.

This clonotype was found a few times. The chain couples TRBV14 to TRBJ2-2; 7 bases map to TRBD2. This CDR3 contains 16 residues. Germline CDR1 reads SGHDN; CDR2 reads FVKESK. The V gene end was trimmed by 0 bases and the J gene end by 4 bases; junction bases not matched to a gene: 5. The CDR3 DNA reads TGTGCCAGCAGCCAAGAGATTAGCGGGTTCACCGGGGAGCTGTTTTTT. This sequence encodes CASSQEISGFTGELFF. Full variable domain (outside the CDR3, taken from reference TRBV14 and TRBJ2-2): EAGVTQFPSHSVIEKGQTVTLRCDPISGHDNLYWYRRVMGKEIKFLLHFVKESKQDESGMPNNRFLAERTGGTYSTLKVQPAELEDSGVYFCASSQEISGFTGELFFGEGSRLTVL.

This clonotype was counted only a few times. This chain uses TRBV24-1 with TRBJ2-1, with D perhaps matching TRBD1 or TRBD2 (5 bases each). The CDR3 has 19 residues. V shed 0 bases and J shed 8 bases, with 25 bases lying between them. Germline values: CDR1 KGHDR, CDR2 SFDVKD. The DNA of the CDR3 is TGTGCCACCAGTGATTTGAGCGGCAGGGCGGGCTCTCGAAGGGATGAGCAGTTCTTC. Translating it yields CATSDLSGRAGSRRDEQFF.

This clonotype was seen only a few times. This rearrangement joins TRBV7-3 to TRBJ1-1; D might be TRBD1 (5 bases). Germline V CDR1 and CDR2: SGHTA, FQGTGA. Trimming removed 4 bases at V and 1 base at J, with 10 bases between. The length of the CDR3 is 14 residues. CDR3 residues: CASSSQGPNTEAFF. CDR3 sequence (DNA): TGTGCCAGCAGCTCTCAGGGCCCGAACACTGAAGCTTTCTTT.

V is TRBV7-9 and J is TRBJ2-7; tentative D call: TRBD1 (6 bases). This CDR3 has 15 residues. The ends were cut back, 1 base at V and 2 bases at J, with 12 bases in the middle. Per germline, CDR1 SEHNR and CDR2 FQNEAQ (reference sequence). The CDR3 bases are TGTGCCAGCAGCTTAGTGGCTGGACAGCCCTACGAGCAGTACTTC. Protein: CASSLVAGQPYEQYF.